The entry below gives a single TCR beta chain sequence along with its context. The source of the sample is a study of blood T cell repertoires in COVID-19. The V end lost 0 bases, the J end lost 4 bases, and 13 bases lay between the germline ends. Germline CDR1 SGDLS, CDR2 YYNGEE. This CDR3 comprises 15 residues. Assay: immunoSEQ multiplex PCR; the TCRdb copy retains only in-frame clones and omits some. The sample holds 150,000 to 200,000 clones; approximately 84% are singletons and the top ten take under 3.5%. This sequence joins TRBV9 and TRBJ2-5, with a possible D match to TRBD2 (6 bases). Input material: peripheral blood. This TCR derives from an elderly woman with COVID-19, enrolled during active disease. In DNA, the CDR3 is TGTGCCAGCAGCGTAGGGAGGGGCCTAGGAGAGACCCAGTACTTC. This translates into CASSVGRGLGETQYF.